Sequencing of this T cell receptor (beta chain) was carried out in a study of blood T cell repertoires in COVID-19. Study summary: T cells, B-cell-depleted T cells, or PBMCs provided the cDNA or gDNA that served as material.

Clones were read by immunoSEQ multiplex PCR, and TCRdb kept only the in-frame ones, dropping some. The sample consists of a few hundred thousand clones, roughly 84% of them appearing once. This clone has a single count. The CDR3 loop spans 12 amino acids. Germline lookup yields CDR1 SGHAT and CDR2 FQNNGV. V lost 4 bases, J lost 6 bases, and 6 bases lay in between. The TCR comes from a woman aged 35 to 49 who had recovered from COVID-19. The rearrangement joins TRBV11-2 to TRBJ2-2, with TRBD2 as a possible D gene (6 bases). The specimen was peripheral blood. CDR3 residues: CASSWEAGELFF. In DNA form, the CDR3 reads TGTGCCAGCAGCTGGGAGGCCGGGGAGCTGTTTTTT. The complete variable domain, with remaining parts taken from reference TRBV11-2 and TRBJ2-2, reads EAGVAQSPRYKIIEKRQSVAFWCNPISGHATLYWYQQILGQGPKLLIQFQNNGVVDDSQLPKDRFSAERLKGVDSTLKIQPAKLEDSAVYLCASSWEAGELFFGEGSRLTVL.